Sequencing of this TCR beta chain was carried out in a study of T cell repertoires in cytomegalovirus infection. Turning to the study itself: Public TCR beta signatures provided an indication of both CMV infection and a matching HLA type. Findings and caveats of the study: The response measured ex vivo was dominated by TCR beta clonotypes (HLA-C-restricted and CMV-specific).

This clonotype showed up many times. The antigen is not known. TCRdb ran MiXCR on the reads and lists one entry per CDR3 protein. The data show 350,000 to 550,000 distinct CDR3 sequences, with approximately 30% seen just once and roughly 13% held by the top ten. The CDR3 has 15 residues. Trimming took off 1 base at V and 3 bases at J, with 12 bases between the two ends. CDR1 SGHTA and CDR2 FQGNSA come from the germline V gene. The sequence derives from a human donor in good health (CMV status not recorded). Some clones in this sample may be carry-over from other donors' samples. This chain connects TRBV7-2 to TRBJ1-2, with a tentative D call TRBD1 (5 bases). Material: PBMCs. The CDR3 sequence is CASSLEGVGDYGYTF. The CDR3 coding sequence is TGTGCCAGCAGCTTAGAGGGAGTAGGGGACTATGGCTACACCTTC.